This T cell receptor (beta chain) was sequenced during a study of graft-versus-host responses after intestinal transplantation. Study in general: As for transplant type, recipients had multivisceral, liver-intestinal, or isolated intestinal grafts. Anti-thymocyte globulin was used for induction in all recipients, who then took tacrolimus and steroids for approximately 3 years.

Assay used: immunoSEQ multiplex PCR; TCRdb lists only in-frame clones, some missing. The data hold about 100,000 clones, with 91% observed a single time. Overall study results and limits: Recipient marrow contained GvH clones, some of which appeared first in ileum or blood.

In the case of this clone: The antigen is not known.

The CDR3 covers 13 residues. Germline V gene sequence: CDR1 WSHSY, CDR2 SAAADI. The trim removed 6 bases at V and 6 bases at J, leaving 0 bases unmatched. The sample in question was unstimulated CD4+ T cells sorted from spleen or lymph node cells, obtained before transplant. This sequence joins TRBV10-2 and TRBJ2-1, with TRBD2 identical over 12 bases. This clonotype was sampled from a human donor who was the organ donor for an intestinal transplant. CDR3 protein: CASRTSGGNEQFF. The DNA of the CDR3 is TGCGCCAGCAGGACTAGCGGGGGCAATGAGCAGTTCTTC.